This T cell receptor beta chain was recovered during a study of OX40 agonist ivuxolimab in advanced cancers. General observations from the study: By week 6 at 0.1 to 3.0 mg/kg, blood CD4+ and CD8+ T cells had expanded clonally.

Details on this clone: Its target is not known.

Profiled with immunoSEQ multiplex PCR; TCRdb holds only in-frame clones, not every one. The sample lists approximately 65,000 clones; around 90% were seen once. With baseline, cycle 4 day 1, and cycle 7 day 1 as timepoints, blood was sampled. CDR3 length: 14 amino acids. The germline V and J ends were trimmed by 4 bases and 0 bases, with 6 bases remaining between them. Germline V gene sequence: CDR1 ENHRY, CDR2 SYGVKD. The source of this sequence is an adult with an advanced solid tumor such as melanoma, head and neck, liver or kidney cancer. The chain combines TRBV10-3 with TRBJ2-2, with D uncertain. This material consisted of CD4+ or CD8+ T cells sorted from blood, taken in a trial of the OX40 agonist ivuxolimab. DNA for the CDR3: TGTGCCATCAGTGGGGAAGCGAACACCGGGGAGCTGTTTTTT. Translating it yields CAISGEANTGELFF.